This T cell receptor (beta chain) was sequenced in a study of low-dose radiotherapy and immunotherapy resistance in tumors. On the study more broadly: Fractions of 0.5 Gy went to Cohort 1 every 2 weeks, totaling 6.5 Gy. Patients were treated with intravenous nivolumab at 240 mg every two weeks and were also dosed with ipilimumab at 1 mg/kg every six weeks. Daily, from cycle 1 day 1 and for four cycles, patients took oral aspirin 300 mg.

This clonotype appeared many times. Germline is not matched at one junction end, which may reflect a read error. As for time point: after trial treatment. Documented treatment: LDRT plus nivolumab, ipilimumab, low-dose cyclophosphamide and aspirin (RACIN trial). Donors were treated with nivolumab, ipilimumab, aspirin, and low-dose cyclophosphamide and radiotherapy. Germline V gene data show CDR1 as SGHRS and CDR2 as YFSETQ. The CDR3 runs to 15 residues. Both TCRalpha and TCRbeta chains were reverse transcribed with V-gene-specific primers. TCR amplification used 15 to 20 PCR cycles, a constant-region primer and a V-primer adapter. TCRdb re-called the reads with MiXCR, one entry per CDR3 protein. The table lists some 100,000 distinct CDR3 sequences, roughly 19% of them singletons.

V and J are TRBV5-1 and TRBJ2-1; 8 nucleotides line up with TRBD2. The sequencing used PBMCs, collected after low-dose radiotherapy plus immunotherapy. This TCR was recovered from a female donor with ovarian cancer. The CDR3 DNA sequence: TGTGCCAGCAGCCAGCCGGGACTAGTCGGCAATGAGCAGTTCTTC. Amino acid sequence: CASSQPGLVGNEQFF.